This T cell receptor beta chain emerged from a study of T cells after yellow fever vaccination. Study-wide findings and caveats: Faster peaking, at day 5 versus 15, marked a secondary response that was weaker.

TCRdb redid the calling of the 5' RACE reads with MiXCR, one entry per CDR3 protein. The sample lists 150,000 to 200,000 distinct CDR3 sequences; approximately 6.2% were seen once. The table lists this clonotype with many counts. Its antigen is unknown. The sequencing here drew on CD4+ T cells sorted from PBMCs, taken on the day of the first yellow fever vaccination. The TCR comes from a man aged 18 to 30 who received the YFV17D yellow fever vaccine.

The CDR3 reads CASSSGLEGTQYF. The CDR3 bases are TGTGCCAGCAGCTCGGGACTAGAGGGGACCCAGTACTTC. The chain combines TRBV5-5 with TRBJ2-5; 8 bases are shared with TRBD2. Germline V CDR1 and CDR2: SGHKS, YYEKEE (reference sequence). The CDR3 has 13 amino acids. The ends lost 3 bases at V and 7 bases at J; junction bases unmatched: 5.